Listed here are 5 T cell receptor beta chains from one sample, sequenced in a study of cytomegalovirus exposure and HLA in healthy donors. Primers included in the PCR were 60 Vbeta and 13 Jbeta primers. The assay was immunoSEQ multiplex PCR, and TCRdb's table has in-frame clones only and misses some. The table lists about 160,000 clones, roughly 72% of them singletons. What was sequenced was PBMCs. The receptors come from a man in his forties in good health and CMV-seropositive.

This chain links TRBV4-1 with TRBJ2-1; TRBD1 might be the D (8 bases). Trimming removed 0 bases from V and 4 bases from J, with 16 bases in between. Germline V lookup: CDR1 MGHRA, CDR2 YSYEKL. The CDR3 has 17 residues. CDR3 residues: CASSQETHRGGYNEQFF. The CDR3 bases are TGCGCCAGCAGCCAAGAAACGCACAGGGGGGGTTACAATGAGCAGTTCTTC.

V and J are TRBV9 and TRBJ2-7; TRBD1 matches at 9 bases. CDR1 and CDR2 (germline): SGDLS, YYNGEE. After removal of 4 bases from V and 4 bases from J, the junction contained 9 bases not matched to a gene. The CDR3 length is 15 residues. CDR3 nucleotide sequence: TGTGCCAGCAGCAGAACCGGGACAGGGAATTACGAGCAGTACTTC. Translating gives CASSRTGTGNYEQYF.

V is TRBV7-2 and J is TRBJ2-2; the D is unclear. The length of the CDR3 is 15 residues. The V end lost 11 bases, the J end lost 1 base, and 17 bases lay between the germline ends. Looked up from germline, CDR1 is SGHTA and CDR2 is FQGNSA. The CDR3, as DNA: TGTGCCTCCCGTCGAGGAGTGGGGAACACCGGGGAGCTGTTTTTT. Its translation: CASRRGVGNTGELFF. Complete variable domain (other parts from reference TRBV7-2 and TRBJ2-2): GAGVSQSPSNKVTEKGKDVELRCDPISGHTALYWYRQSLGQGLEFLIYFQGNSAPDKSGLPSDRFSAERTGGSVSTLTIQRTQQEDSAVYLCASRRGVGNTGELFFGEGSRLTVL.

The V and J genes are TRBV6-5 and TRBJ1-3; 11 nucleotides align to TRBD1. V lost 6 bases, J lost 2 bases, and 3 bases stayed unmatched. The V gene's germline CDR1 is MNHEY and CDR2 SVGAGI. The CDR3 has 15 residues. Here the CDR3 reads CASRTGQGAGNTIYF. The CDR3 nucleotides are TGTGCCAGCAGAACGGGACAGGGGGCTGGAAACACCATATATTTT.

The chain recombines TRBV25-1 with TRBJ1-4; D remains ambiguous. The CDR3 loop spans 15 amino acids. In germline, CDR1 is MGHDK, CDR2 SYGVNS. The V end lost 0 bases, the J end lost 3 bases, and 8 bases lay between the germline ends. CDR3 region: CASSEYGVANEKLFF. The CDR3 DNA sequence: TGTGCCAGCAGTGAATACGGGGTCGCTAATGAAAAACTGTTTTTT.